The 18 T cell receptor beta chains listed next were all sequenced from one sample in a study of cytomegalovirus exposure and HLA in healthy donors. Vbeta (60) and Jbeta (13) primers were used in the PCR. The assay was immunoSEQ multiplex PCR, and TCRdb's table has in-frame clones only and misses some. Here the sample spans about 110,000 clones, around 83% being singletons. The specimen sequenced was PBMCs. The origin of the receptors is a man younger than 45 in good health and CMV-seropositive.

The chain uses TRBV5-1 and TRBJ2-7; 7 positions agree with TRBD1. Germline lookup yields CDR1 SGHRS and CDR2 YFSETQ. CDR3 length equals 14 residues. With 4 bases clipped from V and 6 bases from J, the junction kept 10 bases outside the gene matches. This CDR3 reads CASSPTQGNGEQYV. CDR3 nucleotides: TGCGCCAGCAGCCCTACACAGGGGAACGGCGAGCAGTACGTC.

This clone came up a few times. V usage is TRBV6-5 and J usage is TRBJ2-1; 7 bases map to TRBD2. The CDR3 loop spans 14 amino acids. Germline CDR1 and CDR2: MNHEY and SVGAGI. The junction had 5 bases not matched to a gene; V was cut back by 6 bases and J by 3 bases. The CDR3 loop is CASRASGYYNEQFF. The DNA of the CDR3 is TGTGCCAGCAGAGCTAGCGGATACTACAATGAGCAGTTCTTC.

This clone was observed once. The gene calls are TRBV5-1 and TRBJ2-7; D gene unclear. Trimming shortened V by 3 bases and J by 2 bases, and 12 bases separated the two germline ends. The CDR3 extends over 14 amino acids. Germline assignment: CDR1 SGHRS and CDR2 YFSETQ. CDR3 DNA: TGCGCCAGCAGCTCCCGACTCGTACCCTACGAGCAGTACTTC. This gives the protein CASSSRLVPYEQYF. Combining the CDR3 with reference TRBV5-1 and TRBJ2-7 gives the whole variable domain KAGVTQTPRYLIKTRGQQVTLSCSPISGHRSVSWYQQTPGQGLQFLFEYFSETQRNKGNFPGRFSGRQFSNSRSEMNVSTLELGDSALYLCASSSRLVPYEQYFGPGTRLTVT.

This clone showed up just once. The chain uses TRBV5-8 and TRBJ1-2, with 10 nucleotides matching TRBD1. CDR1 is SGHTS and CDR2 is YDEGEE in the germline V gene. There are 14 residues in the CDR3. V dropped 1 base and J dropped 5; count of bases not matched to a gene: 2. CDR3 DNA: TGTGCCAGCAGCTTGCCGGGACAGGGGTATGGCTACACCTTC. As protein: CASSLPGQGYGYTF. The whole variable domain, filled in from reference TRBV5-8 and TRBJ1-2, reads EAGVTQSPTHLIKTRGQQATLRCSPISGHTSVYWYQQALGLGLQFLLWYDEGEERNRGNFPPRFSGRQFPNYSSELNVNALELEDSALYLCASSLPGQGYGYTFGSGTRLTVV.

The chain joins TRBV5-4 to TRBJ2-5, with TRBD2 matching 14 bases. V lost 2 bases, J lost 5 bases, and 2 bases stayed unmatched. CDR1 is SGHNT, CDR2 YYREEE, per germline (reference sequence). This CDR3 has 15 residues. The CDR3 protein is CASSLRTSGRETQYF. The CDR3 region has the DNA TGTGCCAGCAGCTTAAGGACTAGCGGGAGGGAGACCCAGTACTTC.

Only a few counts were recorded for this clone. This chain connects TRBV5-1 to TRBJ2-1, with 13 positions matching TRBD2. The germline V gene has CDR1 SGHRS and CDR2 YFSETQ. The CDR3 runs 16 residues. Trimming cost V 4 bases and J 8 bases; bases outside gene matches: 9. The CDR3 nucleotides read TGCGCCAGCAGCATCCCTACTAGCGGGGGGGCAGATGAGCAGTTCTTC. Encoded protein: CASSIPTSGGADEQFF.

In this sample, this clone turned up once. The chain joins TRBV11-2 to TRBJ2-3; D perhaps matches TRBD2 (7 bases). The CDR3 sequence is 15 residues long. CDR1 and CDR2 (germline): SGHAT, FQNNGV. The germline V and J ends were trimmed by 5 bases and 6 bases, with 18 bases remaining between them. CDR3 amino acids: CASSRAPGGQDTQYF. The CDR3 DNA is TGTGCCAGCAGCCGCGCCCCGGGGGGCCAGGATACGCAGTATTTT.

The chain employs TRBV11-2 and TRBJ1-6; TRBD1 agrees at 8 bases. Germline CDR1 SGHAT, CDR2 FQNNGV. The V gene end was trimmed by 1 base and the J gene end by 10 bases; junction bases not matched to a gene: 9. The CDR3 has 16 residues. CDR3 in DNA: TGTGCCAGCAGCTTAGGGGGCCGGACAGGGAGGTCACCCCTCCACTTT. It encodes CASSLGGRTGRSPLHF.

The chain has TRBV20-1 and TRBJ2-7, with D unresolved. V was shortened by 2 bases and J by 2 bases, with 4 bases between the two germline ends. There are 11 residues in the CDR3. From germline, CDR1 is DFQATT and CDR2 SNEGSKA (reference sequence). The CDR3 sequence is CSARQAYEQYF. In DNA form, the CDR3 reads TGCAGTGCTAGACAGGCCTACGAGCAGTACTTC.

The V call is TRBV5-1, the J call TRBJ2-2; tentatively, D is TRBD2 (5 bases). Germline V gene sequence: CDR1 SGHRS, CDR2 YFSETQ. The CDR3 loop spans 14 amino acids. V lost 1 base, J lost 4 bases, and 8 bases lay in between. As DNA, the CDR3 is TGCGCCAGCAGCTTGAAGGACTCCACCGGGGAGCTGTTTTTT. Protein sequence: CASSLKDSTGELFF.

This chain joins TRBV23-1 and TRBJ1-4; D call uncertain. TRBV23-1 is placed among ORFs of uncertain function. The CDR3 totals 14 residues. V was cut by 7 bases and J by 4 bases, with 13 bases left in between. This CDR3 is CASKVTSHNEKLFF. The CDR3 DNA is TGCGCCAGCAAAGTGACTAGCCATAATGAAAAACTGTTTTTT.

The CDR3 loop reads CASSLSPEAYNSPLHF. Written as DNA, the CDR3 is TGTGCCAGCAGCTTATCCCCTGAGGCCTATAATTCACCCCTCCACTTT. This chain connects TRBV5-4 to TRBJ1-6, with unresolved D. The CDR3 contains 16 residues. Per germline, CDR1 SGHNT and CDR2 YYREEE (reference sequence). The V gene lost 2 bases and the J gene lost 2 bases, with 11 bases spanning the gap. Full variable domain (missing parts from reference TRBV5-4 and TRBJ1-6): ETGVTQSPTHLIKTRGQQVTLRCSSQSGHNTVSWYQQALGQGPQFIFQYYREEENGRGNFPPRFSGLQFPNYSSELNVNALELDDSALYLCASSLSPEAYNSPLHFGNGTRLTVT.

The V call is TRBV6-6, the J call TRBJ2-7; 11 bases line up with TRBD1. CDR3 length: 15 amino acids. Per germline, CDR1 MNHNY and CDR2 SVGAGI (reference sequence). Trimming removed 4 bases from V and 6 bases from J; junction bases left unmatched: 8. The CDR3 DNA is TGTGCCAGCAGTTCTCTTGTGGGGACAGGGGGCGAGCAGTACTTC. It codes for CASSSLVGTGGEQYF.

CDR3 bases: TGTGCCAGCAGTGGGACTAGCGGGGGGGCAGATACGCAGTATTTT. Protein sequence: CASSGTSGGADTQYF. The rearrangement links TRBV6-5 to TRBJ2-3; 16 nucleotides line up with TRBD2. CDR1 and CDR2 (germline): MNHEY, SVGAGI. The CDR3 runs 15 residues. Unmatched junction bases numbered 0, after V lost 5 bases and J lost 4 bases.

The gene calls are TRBV13 and TRBJ2-3, with 11 positions matching TRBD2. Trimming at V came to 2 bases and at J to 2 bases, leaving 3 bases not matched to a gene. CDR1 and CDR2 from the germline V gene are PRHDT and FYEKMQ (reference sequence). This CDR3 comprises 16 residues. CDR3 region: CASSLRLAGLTDTQYF. In DNA form, the CDR3 reads TGTGCCAGCAGCTTACGACTAGCGGGACTCACAGATACGCAGTATTTT.

This clone occurred a few times. The chain links TRBV7-9 to TRBJ2-1; perhaps TRBD1 as D (6 bases). Germline V CDR1 and CDR2: SEHNR, FQNEAQ (reference sequence). The CDR3 is 16 amino acids. V lost 2 bases, J lost 8 bases, and 19 bases lay in between. CDR3 sequence reads: CASSLSSDRPEDEQFF. The CDR3 region has the DNA TGTGCCAGCAGCTTATCGTCGGACAGACCCGAGGATGAGCAGTTCTTC. The entire variable domain, with the rest obtained from reference TRBV7-9 and TRBJ2-1, is as follows: DTGVSQNPRHKITKRGQNVTFRCDPISEHNRLYWYRQTLGQGPEFLTYFQNEAQLEKSRLLSDRFSAERPKGSFSTLEIQRTEQGDSAMYLCASSLSSDRPEDEQFFGPGTRLTVL.

CDR3 loop: CASSRDRLNTEAFF. Here the CDR3 DNA reads TGTGCCAGCAGTAGGGACAGACTGAACACTGAAGCTTTCTTT. The V gene is TRBV6-5, the J gene TRBJ1-1; 7 nucleotides agree with TRBD1. Germline CDR1 reads MNHEY; CDR2 reads SVGAGI. The CDR3 is 14 residues long. V was clipped by 5 bases and J by 0 bases; unmatched bases: 3.

The chain links TRBV19 to TRBJ2-7; D is undetermined. Trimming took off 5 bases at V and 0 bases at J, with 11 bases between the two ends. Germline loops: CDR1 LNHDA, CDR2 SQIVND (reference sequence). The CDR3 sequence is 14 residues long. The chain's CDR3 is CASSLTESSYEQYF. CDR3 nucleotides: TGTGCCAGTAGTTTGACTGAGAGCTCCTACGAGCAGTACTTC. The whole variable domain, filled in from reference TRBV19 and TRBJ2-7, reads DGGITQSPKYLFRKEGQNVTLSCEQNLNHDAMYWYRQDPGQGLRLIYYSQIVNDFQKGDIAEGYSVSREKKESFPLTVTSAQKNPTAFYLCASSLTESSYEQYFGPGTRLTVT.